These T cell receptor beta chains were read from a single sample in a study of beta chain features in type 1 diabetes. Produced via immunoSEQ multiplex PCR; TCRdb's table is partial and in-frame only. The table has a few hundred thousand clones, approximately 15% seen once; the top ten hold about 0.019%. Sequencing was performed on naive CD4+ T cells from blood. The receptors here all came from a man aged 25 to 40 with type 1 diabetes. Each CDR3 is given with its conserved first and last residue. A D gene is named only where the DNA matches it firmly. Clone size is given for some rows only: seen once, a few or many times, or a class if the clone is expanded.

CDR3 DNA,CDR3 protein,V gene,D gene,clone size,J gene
TGTGCCTGGAGTTGGGGGGGCGGGAACACCGGGGAGCTGTTTTTT,CAWSWGGGNTGELFF,TRBV30,.,.,TRBJ2-2
TGTGCCAGCAGCTTAGGGGCAGGGGTTGTAGATACGCAGTATTTT,CASSLGAGVVDTQYF,TRBV7-6,.,.,TRBJ2-3
TGCGCCAGCAGCCGAGCGACTAGCTCGGGAGAGCAGTTCTTC,CASSRATSSGEQFF,TRBV5-1,TRBD2,few,TRBJ2-1
TGCGCCAGCAGCCCGACTAGGAATGAGCAGTTCTTC,CASSPTRNEQFF,TRBV5-1,.,.,TRBJ2-1
TGTGCCAGCTCACCACCTTCCCGACAGGAGAACACTGAAGCTTTCTTT,CASSPPSRQENTEAFF,TRBV18,.,.,TRBJ1-1
TGCGCCAGCAGCCCCCGACCGGGACTAGCGGGGGACTACTACAATGAGCAGTTCTTC,CASSPRPGLAGDYYNEQFF,TRBV4-1,TRBD2,.,TRBJ2-1
TGTGCCAGCAGCGTGGGACAGGGGGACGGAAACACCATATATTTT,CASSVGQGDGNTIYF,TRBV9,TRBD1,.,TRBJ1-3
TGCGCCAGCAGCATACGACAGGGTAACGGCGGCTACACCTTC,CASSIRQGNGGYTF,TRBV5-1,TRBD1,.,TRBJ1-2
TGTGCCTGGAGCCTACAGGGACCCCTCCACTTT,CAWSLQGPLHF,TRBV30,.,.,TRBJ1-6
TGTGCCAGCAGACGCGAAAGGACGGGGACCTACGAGCAGTACTTC,CASRRERTGTYEQYF,TRBV6-5,.,.,TRBJ2-7
TGTGCCAGCAGTGACCAGAGTGTAGACACCGAGCAGTTCTTC,CASSDQSVDTEQFF,TRBV2,.,few,TRBJ2-1
TGTGCCAGCAGCTTGGGCGGACTAGCGGGAGGGAGCTCCTACAATGAGCAGTTCTTC,CASSLGGLAGGSSYNEQFF,TRBV5-6,TRBD2,few,TRBJ2-1
TGTGCCAGCTCACCTGGGACAGAAAAAGCCTACGAGCAGTACTTC,CASSPGTEKAYEQYF,TRBV18,TRBD1,few,TRBJ2-7
TGTGCCAGCAGTGAGGTAGCCACCCATGGCTACACCTTC,CASSEVATHGYTF,TRBV6-1,.,.,TRBJ1-2
TGTGCCAGCAGGAGACAGGGACAACAAGAGACCCAGTACTTC,CASRRQGQQETQYF,TRBV6-1,TRBD1,few,TRBJ2-5
TGTGCCAGCAGCGTGGGTACAGCGAACACCGGGGAGCTGTTTTTT,CASSVGTANTGELFF,TRBV9,.,few,TRBJ2-2
TGTGCCTGGAGGGCAGGGAGGGGGAATGAAAAACTGTTTTTT,CAWRAGRGNEKLFF,TRBV30,.,.,TRBJ1-4
TGTGCCTGGGCCCTAAGCGGAAACTCTGGAAACACCATATATTTT,CAWALSGNSGNTIYF,TRBV30,.,.,TRBJ1-3
TGTGCCAGCAGCTTACGGGAAGGAGGCGGGGAGCTGTTTTTT,CASSLREGGGELFF,TRBV11-1,.,few,TRBJ2-2
TGTGCCAGCAGCCAGGGAAGGCGGGATACGCAGTATTTT,CASSQGRRDTQYF,TRBV5-6,.,few,TRBJ2-3
TGTGCCAGCAGTGAAGTGACGAGCGAGTTTAATGAGCAGTTCTTC,CASSEVTSEFNEQFF,TRBV2,.,few,TRBJ2-1
TGTGCCAGCAGTCCATCGGGCCAGGGGAGAGATACGCAGTATTTT,CASSPSGQGRDTQYF,TRBV28,.,.,TRBJ2-3
TGTGCCTGGAACCCCCCAGGGATGAACACTGAAGCTTTCTTT,CAWNPPGMNTEAFF,TRBV30,.,.,TRBJ1-1
TGCGCCAGCAGCCAAGAAGGAGGCGGACCGAACACCGGGGAGCTGTTTTTT,CASSQEGGGPNTGELFF,TRBV4-1,.,few,TRBJ2-2
TGCAGCGCACAGGGCTTTAGGAACACTGAAGCTTTCTTT,CSAQGFRNTEAFF,TRBV29-1,.,few,TRBJ1-1
TGTGCCAGCAGCACCCTAGCGGGGGGGCCGGGAGATACGCAGTATTTT,CASSTLAGGPGDTQYF,TRBV11-2,TRBD2,.,TRBJ2-3
TGCGCCAGCAGCACCGGACTCAACTGGGGCACAGATACGCAGTATTTT,CASSTGLNWGTDTQYF,TRBV5-1,.,few,TRBJ2-3
TGTGCCAGTAGCTTAGGAAGTTTGACAGGGGGCGTCTACGAGCAGTACTTC,CASSLGSLTGGVYEQYF,TRBV19,TRBD1,.,TRBJ2-7
TGTGCCAGCTTACGACCGGGCGGGAGGGTCTACGAGCAGTACTTC,CASLRPGGRVYEQYF,TRBV6-5,TRBD2,few,TRBJ2-7
TGTGCCAGCAGCCGTCAGGTACTTGGGGAGCAGTACTTC,CASSRQVLGEQYF,TRBV14,.,.,TRBJ2-7
TGTGCCAGCTCACCGGGACAGGGGCTTCGAAACACCATATATTTT,CASSPGQGLRNTIYF,TRBV18,TRBD1,.,TRBJ1-3
TGTGCCAGTAGTATACTCGGAGGGGGCAGCGACAATGAGCAGTTCTTC,CASSILGGGSDNEQFF,TRBV19,.,.,TRBJ2-1
TGTGCCAGCAGCTTAGTCCCAGCCTACGAGCAGTACTTC,CASSLVPAYEQYF,TRBV7-9,.,few,TRBJ2-7
TGTGCCAGCAGTTCCTTACTAGCGGGGCGAGACGAGCAGTACTTC,CASSSLLAGRDEQYF,TRBV6-5,TRBD2,.,TRBJ2-7
TGTGCCAGTAGAGTCCACACAGGGGCGGTTTCGGGGCTAGGGAGTGGGAATGAGCAGTTCTTC,CASRVHTGAVSGLGSGNEQFF,TRBV19,TRBD1,.,TRBJ2-1
TGTGCCTGGACCCTAAGGGCGGGAGGTCCCCATGAGCAGTTCTTC,CAWTLRAGGPHEQFF,TRBV30,TRBD2,.,TRBJ2-1
TGCGCCAGCAGCTTGGAACAGGGCCAAGAGACCCAGTACTTC,CASSLEQGQETQYF,TRBV5-1,.,.,TRBJ2-5
TGTGCCACCAGCAGAGGCGGGAGCGCCCCCGAGCAGTACTTC,CATSRGGSAPEQYF,TRBV15,TRBD2,.,TRBJ2-7
TGTGCCAGCAGCGACAGCGTAAACTATGGCTACACCTTC,CASSDSVNYGYTF,TRBV7-9,.,.,TRBJ1-2
TGTGCCAGCAGCGTAGGCGTTGGGGGGAAAGAGACCCAGTACTTC,CASSVGVGGKETQYF,TRBV9,.,.,TRBJ2-5
TGCGCCAGCAGCCTGGGACTAGCGGGATCTCTTGTGGAGACCCAGTACTTC,CASSLGLAGSLVETQYF,TRBV4-1,TRBD2,few,TRBJ2-5
TGTGCCAGCAGTAAAGAACCCTTGACAGGAGATACGCAGTATTTT,CASSKEPLTGDTQYF,TRBV6-1,.,few,TRBJ2-3